A single sample is the source of the 10 T cell receptor beta chains below, sequenced in a study of siplizumab effects on memory and regulatory T cells. Produced via immunoSEQ multiplex PCR; TCRdb's table is partial and in-frame only. The sample shows approximately 82,000 clones, about nine tenths of them seen only once. Sequencing was done on a sample of Tregs sorted from blood. The receptors originated from a human donor in good health.

The rearrangement links TRBV5-1 to TRBJ2-3; tentative D call: TRBD2 (5 bases). CDR3 size: 15 residues. V was pared by 0 bases and J by 6 bases, with 14 bases between. Germline V gene lookup returns CDR1 SGHRS and CDR2 YFSETQ. CDR3 nucleotide sequence: TGCGCCAGCAGCTTGGGTGGCGGGCCCTTCGATACGCAGTATTTT. Translation: CASSLGGGPFDTQYF.

The V and J genes are TRBV4-3 and TRBJ2-3; D is uncertain. The CDR3 extends over 12 amino acids. Germline values: CDR1 LGHNA, CDR2 YSLEER. V was trimmed by 4 bases and J by 4 bases, leaving 6 bases between them. The CDR3, as DNA: TGCGCCAGCAGCCTTACCCCAGATACGCAGTATTTT. This sequence encodes CASSLTPDTQYF.

This clone appeared a few times. The genes are TRBV16 and TRBJ1-2, with 10 bases that match TRBD1. With V trimmed by 0 bases and J by 3 bases, 1 base remained unmatched. CDR1 is KGHSY, CDR2 FQNENV, per germline. The CDR3 is made up of 15 amino acids. CDR3 sequence (DNA): TGTGCCAGCAGCCAATCGGACAGGGGGGACTATGGCTACACCTTC. Translation gives CASSQSDRGDYGYTF.

This clone was detected once. This chain joins TRBV6-1 and TRBJ2-5, with D unresolved. The CDR3 runs to 12 residues. The V and J ends lost 8 bases and 5 bases respectively, with 12 bases between them. Germline values: CDR1 MNHNS, CDR2 SASEGT. CDR3 amino acids: CASYTNGETQYF. The CDR3 DNA follows: TGTGCCAGCTACACGAACGGGGAGACCCAGTACTTC.

The chain couples TRBV15 to TRBJ2-2; TRBD1 might be the D (6 bases). Trimming stripped 0 bases from V and 7 bases from J, with 12 bases between. The CDR3 has 15 amino acids. Germline CDR1 and CDR2: LNHNV and YYDKDF (reference sequence). The CDR3 DNA reads as TGTGCCACCAGCAGAGATGCAGGGGCCGACGGGGAGCTGTTTTTT. Amino acid sequence: CATSRDAGADGELFF. Full variable domain (missing parts from reference TRBV15 and TRBJ2-2): DAMVIQNPRYQVTQFGKPVTLSCSQTLNHNVMYWYQQKSSQAPKLLFHYYDKDFNNEADTPDNFQSRRPNTSFCFLDIRSPGLGDTAMYLCATSRDAGADGELFFGEGSRLTVL.

The V gene is TRBV7-6, the J gene TRBJ2-3; unclear D gene. The V gene lost 3 bases and the J gene lost 2 bases, with 3 bases spanning the gap. The CDR3 extends over 12 amino acids. Germline lookup yields CDR1 SGHVS and CDR2 FNYEAQ. DNA of the CDR3: TGTGCCAGCAGCTTCTACACAGATACGCAGTATTTT. Its protein product is CASSFYTDTQYF.

The V and J genes are TRBV4-1 and TRBJ2-3; D perhaps matches TRBD1 (6 bases). There are 15 residues in the CDR3. Germline V gene data show CDR1 as MGHRA and CDR2 as YSYEKL. V lost 4 bases and J lost 3, with 14 bases in between. In nucleotides, the CDR3 is TGCGCCAGCAGCCGGCGACAGGCAACGACAGATACGCAGTATTTT. Translating it yields CASSRRQATTDTQYF.

V gene TRBV10-3 combines with J gene TRBJ2-7; 7 bases fit TRBD2. CDR1 and CDR2 from the germline V gene are ENHRY and SYGVKD. This CDR3 region has 12 residues. The trim removed 10 bases at V and 5 bases at J, leaving 8 bases unmatched. CDR3: CATGEGRNEQYF. DNA for the CDR3: TGTGCCACCGGGGAGGGGCGCAACGAGCAGTACTTC.

The V gene is TRBV7-2, the J gene TRBJ2-3; unclear D gene. The CDR3 consists of 16 residues. The germline gives CDR1 SGHTA, CDR2 FQGNSA. V lost 5 bases and J 2 bases, leaving 17 bases between the germline ends. CDR3 nucleotide sequence: TGTGCCAGCAGCGGATCTAGGGTCTCCAACACAGATACGCAGTATTTT. Its translation: CASSGSRVSNTDTQYF. Combining the CDR3 with reference TRBV7-2 and TRBJ2-3 gives the whole variable domain GAGVSQSPSNKVTEKGKDVELRCDPISGHTALYWYRQSLGQGLEFLIYFQGNSAPDKSGLPSDRFSAERTGGSVSTLTIQRTQQEDSAVYLCASSGSRVSNTDTQYFGPGTRLTVL.

V usage is TRBV2 and J usage is TRBJ2-3; TRBD2 matches at 10 bases. The germline CDR1 and CDR2 sequences are SNHLY and FYNNEI. CDR3 length: 14 amino acids. V lost 8 bases and J lost 3; bases outside the gene matches: 5. As DNA, the CDR3 is TGTGCCAGCGGGGGACTAGCGAGGACAGATACGCAGTATTTT. As protein: CASGGLARTDTQYF. The entire variable domain, with the rest obtained from reference TRBV2 and TRBJ2-3, is as follows: EPEVTQTPSHQVTQMGQEVILRCVPISNHLYFYWYRQILGQKVEFLVSFYNNEISEKSEIFDDQFSVERPDGSNFTLKIRSTKLEDSAMYFCASGGLARTDTQYFGPGTRLTVL.